The rows below give T cell receptor beta chains drawn from one sample of a study of Tregs in tolerant kidney transplant recipients. Clones were read by immunoSEQ multiplex PCR, and TCRdb kept only the in-frame ones, dropping some. Among about 110,000 clones, 90% were seen once, and the ten largest hold roughly 0.35%. The specimen comprised CD4+ T cells from blood, sampled before the transplant. The receptors originated from a human donor who received a combined kidney and bone marrow transplant. Each CDR3 is given with its conserved first and last residue. D genes are given only for firm matches. Size is stated for part of the rows, as once, few or many counts, or as a class when the clone is expanded.

V gene,J gene,D gene,clone size,CDR3 DNA,CDR3 protein
TRBV9,TRBJ2-1,TRBD2,NA,TGTGCCAGCAGCGCCGGGACTAGCGGGGATGAGCAGTTCTTC,CASSAGTSGDEQFF
TRBV13,TRBJ2-1,TRBD2,NA,TGTGCCAGCAGGCTAGCGGGGGCTTACAATGAGCAGTTCTTC,CASRLAGAYNEQFF
TRBV29-1,TRBJ2-3,TRBD1,NA,TGCAGCGTCGAGGGGGCTGATACGCAGTATTTT,CSVEGADTQYF
TRBV5-8,TRBJ1-2,NA,NA,TGTGCCAGCGGCAGGTTCTATGGCTACACCTTC,CASGRFYGYTF
TRBV4-1,TRBJ1-2,TRBD1,NA,TGCGCCAGCAGCCACCCCGGACAGGGAGCCTATGGCTACACCTTC,CASSHPGQGAYGYTF
TRBV5-1,TRBJ2-7,NA,NA,TGCGCCAGCAGCTTGGAAGGCCTGAGGATGCAGTACTTC,CASSLEGLRMQYF
TRBV7-9,TRBJ1-3,NA,NA,TGTGCCAGCAGCCACAGACAGGCTGGAAACACCATATATTTT,CASSHRQAGNTIYF
TRBV5-1,TRBJ2-3,TRBD2,NA,TGCGCCAGCAGCTCGGTGGGATATGAGAAGGGGACTAACTCTCCAGATACGCAGTATTTT,CASSSVGYEKGTNSPDTQYF
TRBV6-5,TRBJ1-1,NA,NA,TGTGCCAGCAGTCGTTCTGTGAACACTGAAGCTTTCTTT,CASSRSVNTEAFF
TRBV9,TRBJ1-3,NA,NA,TGTGCCAGCAGCGAGAGGGATGTTCAACATGGAAACACCATATATTTT,CASSERDVQHGNTIYF
TRBV14,TRBJ2-7,NA,NA,TGTGCCAGCAGCCAAGGACGAGGAGCTGCCTCCTACGAGCAGTACTTC,CASSQGRGAASYEQYF
TRBV5-4,TRBJ2-7,TRBD2,NA,TGTGCCAGCAGCGCTAGCGGGAGGCCCTACGAGCAGTACTTC,CASSASGRPYEQYF
TRBV27,TRBJ1-1,NA,NA,TGTGCCAGCAGTCCCTGGGGACAACCTAACACTGAAGCTTTCTTT,CASSPWGQPNTEAFF
TRBV5-5,TRBJ2-7,TRBD1,NA,TGTGCCAGCAGCTTGGCGAGTAGGACAGGGGGCGTCTACGAGCAGTACTTC,CASSLASRTGGVYEQYF
TRBV7-8,TRBJ2-7,TRBD2,NA,TGTGCCAGCAGCGGGGCGGGGGGGATTTCCTACGAGCAGTACTTC,CASSGAGGISYEQYF
TRBV7-6,TRBJ1-4,NA,NA,TGTGCCAGCAGCTTATCCGCAGGATTTAATGAAAAACTGTTTTTT,CASSLSAGFNEKLFF
TRBV7-2,TRBJ1-5,TRBD1,NA,TGTGCCAGCAGCTTAGCGACAGGGGGAGGCCAGCCCCAGCATTTT,CASSLATGGGQPQHF
TRBV7-2,TRBJ1-2,NA,NA,TGTGCCAGCAGCATCCAGCAGGGTAGGGGCTATGGCTACACCTTC,CASSIQQGRGYGYTF
TRBV2,TRBJ2-2,TRBD1,NA,TGTGCCAGCAGCGCGGACAGGGGGCGATCCGGGGAGCTGTTTTTT,CASSADRGRSGELFF
TRBV29-1,TRBJ2-1,NA,NA,TGCAGCCTTGTTGGCAACAACAATGAGCAGTTCTTC,CSLVGNNNEQFF
TRBV19,TRBJ2-3,TRBD2,NA,TGTGCCAGTAGTTTGGGGGGGACAGATACGCAGTATTTT,CASSLGGTDTQYF
TRBV2,TRBJ2-1,TRBD2,NA,TGTGCCAGCATTCCTAGCGGGGGGGGGAAATCCTACAATGAGCAGTTCTTC,CASIPSGGGKSYNEQFF
TRBV20-1,TRBJ1-1,NA,NA,TGCAGTGCCCCCCGGGGGACTGAAGCTTTCTTT,CSAPRGTEAFF
TRBV28,TRBJ1-2,NA,NA,TGTGCCAGCAGTTCGTACGGTGGCTACACCTTC,CASSSYGGYTF
TRBV19,TRBJ2-7,NA,once,TGTGCCAGTAGACCCCGGACGGGAGCCGACTCCTACGAGCAGTACTTC,CASRPRTGADSYEQYF
TRBV6-6,TRBJ2-5,TRBD2,NA,TGTGCCAGCAGTTACTTGACTAGCGGGAGTACGACCCAGTACTTC,CASSYLTSGSTTQYF
TRBV7-9,TRBJ2-7,TRBD1,NA,TGTGCCAGCAGCTTACCACTTGTGGACAGGGGCCACGAGCAGTACTTC,CASSLPLVDRGHEQYF
TRBV10-3,TRBJ2-7,NA,once,TGTGCCACCAACACCCAGGGCGCCGAGCAGTACTTC,CATNTQGAEQYF
TRBV7-2,TRBJ2-3,TRBD2,NA,TGTGCCAGCAGCCCCGAGCGGGGGGGGCGCAAGCAGTATTTT,CASSPERGGRKQYF
TRBV2,TRBJ2-5,TRBD1,NA,TGTGCCAGCAGTCTTTCGACAGGGAGAGAGACCCAGTACTTC,CASSLSTGRETQYF
TRBV28,TRBJ1-5,TRBD1,NA,TGTGCCAGCTGCACAGGGGCCCATCAGCCCCAGCATTTT,CASCTGAHQPQHF
TRBV6-4,TRBJ1-1,TRBD1,NA,TGTGCCAGCAGGCCGGGACAGGGGAACACTGAAGCTTTCTTT,CASRPGQGNTEAFF
TRBV7-8,TRBJ2-5,TRBD1,NA,TGTGCCAGCAGCCCCCAGGGACAGGGATTAGCAACCCAGTACTTC,CASSPQGQGLATQYF
TRBV4-1,TRBJ1-1,NA,NA,TGCGCCAGCAGCCAAGAAGGGGGAACCGAACGTTTGAACACTGAAGCTTTCTTT,CASSQEGGTERLNTEAFF
TRBV5-4,TRBJ2-1,TRBD2,once,TGTGCCAGCAGCATAAGGACTAGCGGGAGGAAGAGTGAGCAGTTCTTC,CASSIRTSGRKSEQFF
TRBV5-5,TRBJ1-5,NA,NA,TGTGCCAGCAGCTCGGGCGGGGATCAGCCCCAGCATTTT,CASSSGGDQPQHF
TRBV4-1,TRBJ2-7,TRBD1,few,TGCGCCAGCAGCCGCGGACAGGCAACGGGGGAGCAGTACTTC,CASSRGQATGEQYF
TRBV5-4,TRBJ1-1,TRBD1,NA,TGTGCCAGCAGCTTAGGGACAGGGGGCAAAAGGAACACTGAAGCTTTCTTT,CASSLGTGGKRNTEAFF
TRBV29-1,TRBJ1-1,NA,NA,TGCAGCACCCGAAGGGGGTTAACTGAAGCTTTCTTT,CSTRRGLTEAFF
TRBV7-9,TRBJ1-1,NA,NA,TGTGCCAGCAGCACGGACAGAAACACTGAAGCTTTCTTT,CASSTDRNTEAFF
TRBV6-6,TRBJ1-2,TRBD1,NA,TGTGCCAGCAGGATGACAGGGACTAACTATGGCTACACCTTC,CASRMTGTNYGYTF
TRBV27,TRBJ1-6,NA,NA,TGTGCCAGCAGCCGACAGCTCTCTAATTCACCCCTCCACTTT,CASSRQLSNSPLHF
TRBV7-2,TRBJ2-1,NA,NA,TGTGCCAGCAGCACAGAGCAGGGGTTTCATGAGCAGTTCTTC,CASSTEQGFHEQFF
TRBV5-1,TRBJ2-5,TRBD2,few,TGCGCCAGCAGCCAGGGGACTAGCGGGAGGGAAGAGACCCAGTACTTC,CASSQGTSGREETQYF
TRBV28,TRBJ1-2,TRBD1,NA,TGTGCCAGCAGCGCGGGACAGGGGGCAAGGGGCTACACCTTC,CASSAGQGARGYTF
TRBV6-5,TRBJ1-2,NA,NA,TGTGCCGGCAGTTATTCTTTGGCCCAGGGTAACTATGGCTACACCTTC,CAGSYSLAQGNYGYTF
TRBV19,TRBJ2-3,TRBD2,NA,TGTGCCACGAGACTAGCGGGGAGCACAGATACGCAGTATTTT,CATRLAGSTDTQYF
TRBV19,TRBJ1-1,NA,few,TGTGCCAGTAGCCGCAGGGAGGGGACTGAAGCTTTCTTT,CASSRREGTEAFF
TRBV28,TRBJ2-7,NA,NA,TGTGCCAGCAAGCAGGGTTCCTACGAGCAGTACTTC,CASKQGSYEQYF